These 8 T cell receptor beta chains originate from one sample sequenced in a study of human T cells and chemical hapten exposure. Stated time point: patch test 1, 2 weeks after DPC sensitization. Treatment reported: therapeutic diphenylcyclopropenone sensitization with weekly scalp DPC. Unfractionated whole blood was the source from which total RNA was extracted. A single record per CDR3 protein comes from TCRdb applying MiXCR to the RACE reads. The sample gives roughly 34,000 distinct CDR3 sequences, over 5.5% of which show up once; about 10% is in the top ten. This specimen consisted of whole blood, obtained in connection with sensitization to the hapten diphenylcyclopropenone (DPC). These receptors were obtained from a woman aged 25 to 39 with alopecia areata. Some clones in this sample may be carry-over from other donors' samples.

This clonotype was found a few times. The chain has TRBV27 and TRBJ1-4; D is ambiguous. Per the germline V gene, CDR1 is MNHEY and CDR2 is SMNVEV (reference sequence). The ends were cut back, 4 bases at V and 8 bases at J, with 5 bases in the middle. The CDR3 runs to 11 residues. The CDR3 sequence is CASSWGEKLFF. Written as DNA, the CDR3 is TGTGCCAGCAGTTGGGGAGAAAAACTGTTTTTT.

This clonotype was found many times. This chain joins TRBV12-3 or TRBV12-4 and TRBJ2-1; possible D gene TRBD2, 7 bases. The CDR3 totals 14 residues. Trimming removed 4 bases at V and 10 bases at J, with 17 bases between. The CDR3, as DNA: TGTGCCAGCAGTTCCTCGGGGGGACACCAAGAGCAGTTCTTC. Amino acid sequence: CASSSSGGHQEQFF.

The DNA of the CDR3 is TGTGCCAGCAGACTTGCACCGGGACAGAGCTCCTACAATGAGCAGTTCTTC. Amino acids: CASRLAPGQSSYNEQFF. The chain joins TRBV12-3 or TRBV12-4 to TRBJ2-1; 7 bases fit TRBD1. J lost 0 bases, V lost 6 bases, and 11 bases had no gene match. The CDR3 is 17 residues long.

There are many counts of this clonotype. The chain employs TRBV4-2 and TRBJ2-3, with TRBD1 as a possible D gene (6 bases). V was trimmed by 4 bases and J by 3 bases, leaving 8 bases between them. The CDR3 spans 13 residues. The germline CDR1 and CDR2 sequences are LGHNA and YNFKEQ. Here the CDR3 reads CASSRGQTDTQYF. CDR3 bases: TGTGCCAGCAGCCGAGGACAGACAGATACGCAGTATTTT.

This clonotype was counted ten times or more. The chain couples TRBV11-2 to TRBJ2-3, with D uncertain. CDR3 length equals 14 residues. V was pared by 5 bases and J by 1 base, with 10 bases between. Germline CDR1 is SGHAT and CDR2 is FQNNGV. This CDR3 reads CASSPPSGTDTQYF. The CDR3 DNA sequence: TGTGCCAGCAGCCCCCCCTCCGGCACAGATACGCAGTATTTT.

The V call is TRBV5-6, the J call TRBJ2-2; 7 positions match TRBD1. Germline V lookup: CDR1 SGHDT, CDR2 YYEEEE. Germline trimming cut 6 bases from V and 1 base from J; bases unmatched to any gene: 12. The CDR3 runs 17 residues. CDR3 sequence: CASTKTGQVLNTGELFF. The CDR3 nucleotides read TGTGCCAGCACCAAAACCGGACAGGTTCTGAACACCGGGGAGCTGTTTTTT.

The sample holds many counts of this clonotype. The genes are TRBV28 and TRBJ2-7, with 10 bases lining up with TRBD2. This CDR3 contains 15 residues. Trimming removed 2 bases from V and 7 bases from J; junction bases left unmatched: 8. Germline V CDR1 and CDR2: MDHEN, SYDVKM. DNA for the CDR3: TGTGCCAGCAGTTTAGGGTCTAGCGGGGGAGGGGAGCAGTACTTC. Its translation: CASSLGSSGGGEQYF. Supplemented by reference TRBV28 and TRBJ2-7, the full variable domain reads DVKVTQSSRYLVKRTGEKVFLECVQDMDHENMFWYRQDPGLGLRLIYFSYDVKMKEKGDIPEGYSVSREKKERFSLILESASTNQTSMYLCASSLGSSGGGEQYFGPGTRLTVT.

This clonotype was seen ten or more times. The genes are TRBV12-3 or TRBV12-4 and TRBJ2-3, with 7 bases lining up with TRBD2. The CDR3 extends over 17 amino acids. V shed 3 bases, J shed 0 bases, and the junction held 9 bases outside the gene matches. CDR3 DNA: TGTGCCAGCAGTTTTGGTTTTGGGGGGGTTAGCACAGATACGCAGTATTTT. It translates to CASSFGFGGVSTDTQYF.